This T cell receptor beta chain was sequenced during a study of cytomegalovirus exposure and HLA in healthy donors. Study observations and caveats: It was confirmed in vitro that a few of the CMV-associated chains were specific for CMV antigens. The presence/absence work took it that sequencing depth was about the same across donors. Listed as cytomegalovirus-associated were around 160 TCR beta chains.

The CDR3 totals 13 residues. Between the trimmed V and J ends, which lost 5 bases and 12 bases, there was a span of 17 bases. CDR1 and CDR2 (germline): LNHDA, SQIVND (reference sequence). Researchers ran the PCR with 60 Vbeta and 13 Jbeta primers. TCRdb's table, derived via immunoSEQ multiplex PCR, lists solely in-frame clones and lacks some. The table lists some 130,000 clones, approximately 60% of them singletons, with around 1.6% in the top ten. About this clone: Its antigen is undetermined.

This chain connects TRBV19 to TRBJ2-1; possibly TRBD2 for D (6 bases). The sequence derives from a human donor in good health. Sample: PBMCs. CDR3 DNA sequence: TGTGCCAGTAGTCCAAGCACGGCAGCGGGGCAGTTCTTC. Its protein product is CASSPSTAAGQFF.